Sequencing of this TCR beta chain was carried out in a study of blood T cell repertoires in COVID-19. Assay used: immunoSEQ multiplex PCR; TCRdb lists only in-frame clones, some missing. This sample carries approximately 90,000 clones, 80% of them seen once, and the ten largest clones take under 25%. The CDR3 is 14 amino acids. This clonotype was obtained from a woman of 80 years or more with acute or convalescent COVID-19. The chain carries TRBV21-1 and TRBJ2-3; the D call TRBD2 from the table was never checked on the DNA. TRBV21-1 corresponds to a pseudogene. Sample: peripheral blood. The CDR3 DNA is TGTGCCAGCAGCAAAGAGGAGGGGACAGATACGCAGTATTTT. Protein sequence: CASSKEEGTDTQYF.